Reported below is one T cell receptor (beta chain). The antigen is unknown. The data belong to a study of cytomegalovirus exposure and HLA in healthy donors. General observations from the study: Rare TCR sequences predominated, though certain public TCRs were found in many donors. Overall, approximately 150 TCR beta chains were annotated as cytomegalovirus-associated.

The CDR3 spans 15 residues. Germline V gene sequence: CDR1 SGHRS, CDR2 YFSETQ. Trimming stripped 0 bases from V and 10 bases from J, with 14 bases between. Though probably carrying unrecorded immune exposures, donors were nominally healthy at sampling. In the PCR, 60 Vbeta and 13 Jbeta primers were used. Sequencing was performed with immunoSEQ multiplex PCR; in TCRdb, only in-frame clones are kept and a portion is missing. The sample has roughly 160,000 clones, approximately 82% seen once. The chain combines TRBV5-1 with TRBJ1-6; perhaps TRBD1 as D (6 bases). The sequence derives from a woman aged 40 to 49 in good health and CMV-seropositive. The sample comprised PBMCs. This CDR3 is CASSLALGGRSPLHF. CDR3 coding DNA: TGCGCCAGCAGCTTGGCCCTCGGGGGGCGGTCACCCCTCCACTTT.